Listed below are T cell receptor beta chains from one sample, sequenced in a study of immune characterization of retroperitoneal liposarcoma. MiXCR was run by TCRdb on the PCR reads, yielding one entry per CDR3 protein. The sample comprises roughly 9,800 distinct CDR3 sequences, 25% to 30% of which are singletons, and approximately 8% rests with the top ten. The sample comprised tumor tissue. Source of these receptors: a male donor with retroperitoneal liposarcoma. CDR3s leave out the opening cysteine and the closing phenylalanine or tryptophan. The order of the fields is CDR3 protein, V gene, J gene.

CDR3: ASSQSPGRDDEQY; V: TRBV4-3; J: -
CDR3: ASSLVGWERAEQF; V: TRBV7-2; J: -
CDR3: ASSFTGTSDEQF; V: TRBV12-3/TRBV12-4; J: TRBJ2-1
CDR3: ASSSSGTGGTQY; V: TRBV11-2; J: TRBJ2-5
CDR3: ASSLEGGVWDTEAF; V: TRBV7-4; J: TRBJ1-1
CDR3: ASSDTGGSTEAF; V: TRBV6-1; J: TRBJ1-1
CDR3: ASTKGGSSYNSPLH; V: TRBV12-3/TRBV12-4; J: TRBJ1-6
CDR3: ASSLGQPGANVLT; V: TRBV6-1; J: TRBJ2-6
CDR3: ASLSVGTQY; V: TRBV6-1; J: -
CDR3: ASSGVGAKNIQY; V: TRBV11-2; J: TRBJ2-4